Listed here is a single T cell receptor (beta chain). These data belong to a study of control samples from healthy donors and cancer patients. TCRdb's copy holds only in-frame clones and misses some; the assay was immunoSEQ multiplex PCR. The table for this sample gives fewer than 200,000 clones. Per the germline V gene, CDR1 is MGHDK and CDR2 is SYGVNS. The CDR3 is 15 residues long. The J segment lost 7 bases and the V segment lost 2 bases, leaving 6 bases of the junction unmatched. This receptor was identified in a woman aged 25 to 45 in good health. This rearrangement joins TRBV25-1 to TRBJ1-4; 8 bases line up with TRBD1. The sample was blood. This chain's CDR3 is CASSENRGLGEKLFF. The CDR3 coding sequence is TGTGCCAGCAGTGAAAACAGGGGGTTGGGTGAAAAACTGTTTTTT.